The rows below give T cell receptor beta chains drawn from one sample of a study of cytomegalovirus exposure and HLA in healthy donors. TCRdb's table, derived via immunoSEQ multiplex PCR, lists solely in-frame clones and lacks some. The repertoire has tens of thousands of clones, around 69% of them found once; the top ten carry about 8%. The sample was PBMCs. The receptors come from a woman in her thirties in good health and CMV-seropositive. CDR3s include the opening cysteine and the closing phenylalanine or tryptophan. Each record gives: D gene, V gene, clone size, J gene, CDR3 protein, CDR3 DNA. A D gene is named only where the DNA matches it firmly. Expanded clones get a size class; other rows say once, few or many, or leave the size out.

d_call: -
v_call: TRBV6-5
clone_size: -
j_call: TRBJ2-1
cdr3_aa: CASSFDSYNEQFF
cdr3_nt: TGTGCCAGCAGTTTCGACAGTTACAATGAGCAGTTCTTC

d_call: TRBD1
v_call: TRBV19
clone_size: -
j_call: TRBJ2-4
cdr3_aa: CASEMATGGSIQYF
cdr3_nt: TGTGCCAGCGAGATGGCGACAGGGGGATCCATTCAGTACTTC

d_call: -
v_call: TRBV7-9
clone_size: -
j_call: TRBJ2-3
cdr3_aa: CASSLGVAGVSDTQYF
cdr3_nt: TGTGCCAGCAGCTTAGGCGTTGCGGGCGTCTCAGATACGCAGTATTTT

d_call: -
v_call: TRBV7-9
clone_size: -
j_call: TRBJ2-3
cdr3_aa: CASSSDFSATDTQYF
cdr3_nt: TGTGCCAGCAGCTCTGACTTCTCCGCCACGGATACGCAGTATTTT

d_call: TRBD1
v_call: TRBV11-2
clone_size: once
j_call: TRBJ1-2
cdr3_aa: CASSTRGLYGYTF
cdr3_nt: TGTGCCAGCAGCACCAGGGGGTTGTATGGCTACACCTTC

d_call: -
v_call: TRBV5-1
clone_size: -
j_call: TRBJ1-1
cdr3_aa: CASSPGGGNTEAFF
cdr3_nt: TGCGCCAGCAGCCCGGGGGGGGGAAACACTGAAGCTTTCTTT

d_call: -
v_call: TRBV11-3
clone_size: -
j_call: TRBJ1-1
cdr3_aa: CASSWGGNTEAFF
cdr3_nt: TGTGCCAGCAGCTGGGGGGGAAACACTGAAGCTTTCTTT

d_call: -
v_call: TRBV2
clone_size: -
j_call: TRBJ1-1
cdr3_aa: CASKVRSTEAFF
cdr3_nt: TGTGCCAGCAAAGTTCGGTCCACTGAAGCTTTCTTT

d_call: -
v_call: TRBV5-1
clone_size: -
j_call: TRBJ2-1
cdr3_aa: CASSLGGSDYNEQFF
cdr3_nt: TGCGCCAGCAGCTTGGGTGGGAGCGATTACAATGAGCAGTTCTTC

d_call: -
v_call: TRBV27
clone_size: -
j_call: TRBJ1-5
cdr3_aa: CASSLSSGPPQHF
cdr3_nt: TGTGCCAGCAGTTTATCGTCAGGGCCGCCCCAGCATTTT

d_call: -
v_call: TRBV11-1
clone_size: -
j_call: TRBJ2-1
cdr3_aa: CASTLKGGTDEQFF
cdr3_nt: TGTGCCAGTACGCTTAAAGGGGGTACGGATGAGCAGTTCTTC

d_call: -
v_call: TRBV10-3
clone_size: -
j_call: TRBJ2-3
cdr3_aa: CAISESTSTDTQYF
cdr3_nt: TGTGCCATCAGTGAATCGACTAGCACAGATACGCAGTATTTT

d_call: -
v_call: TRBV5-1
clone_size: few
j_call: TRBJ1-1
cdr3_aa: CASSLGLNTEAFF
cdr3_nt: TGCGCCAGCAGCTTGGGGCTGAACACTGAAGCTTTCTTT

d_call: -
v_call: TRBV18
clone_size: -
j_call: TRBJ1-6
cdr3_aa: CASSPQGDSPLHF
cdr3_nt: TGTGCCAGCTCACCACAGGGGGATTCACCCCTCCACTTT

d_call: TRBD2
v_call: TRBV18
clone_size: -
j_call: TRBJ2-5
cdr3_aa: CASSPSSGGQETQYF
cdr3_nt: TGTGCCAGCTCACCATCTAGCGGGGGCCAAGAGACCCAGTACTTC

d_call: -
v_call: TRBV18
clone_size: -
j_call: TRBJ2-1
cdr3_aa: CASSPLQVGNEQFF
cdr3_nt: TGTGCCAGCTCACCCCTCCAGGTAGGCAATGAGCAGTTCTTC

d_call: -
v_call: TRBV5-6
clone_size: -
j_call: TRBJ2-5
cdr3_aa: CASSWQGQETQYF
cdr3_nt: TGTGCCAGCAGCTGGCAGGGACAAGAGACCCAGTACTTC

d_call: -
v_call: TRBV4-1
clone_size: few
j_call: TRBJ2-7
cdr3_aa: CASSQDPSAGPYEQYF
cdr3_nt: TGCGCCAGCAGCCAGGACCCTAGCGCCGGCCCCTACGAGCAGTACTTC

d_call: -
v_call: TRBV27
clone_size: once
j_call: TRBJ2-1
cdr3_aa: CASSLSLANEQFF
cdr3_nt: TGTGCCAGCAGTTTATCACTAGCCAATGAGCAGTTCTTC

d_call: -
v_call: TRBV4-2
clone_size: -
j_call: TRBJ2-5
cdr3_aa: CASSRDSEQETQYF
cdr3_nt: TGTGCCAGCAGCCGCGACAGTGAGCAAGAGACCCAGTACTTC

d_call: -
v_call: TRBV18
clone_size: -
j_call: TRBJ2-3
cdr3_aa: CASSPGAAPTDTQYF
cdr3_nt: TGTGCCAGCTCACCAGGGGCAGCTCCTACAGATACGCAGTATTTT

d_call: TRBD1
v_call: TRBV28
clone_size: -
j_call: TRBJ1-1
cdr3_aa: CASKGQSLMNTEAFF
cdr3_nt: TGTGCCAGCAAGGGACAGAGTCTTATGAACACTGAAGCTTTCTTT

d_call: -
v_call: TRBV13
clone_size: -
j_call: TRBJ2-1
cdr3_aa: CASNPLASPMRSSYNEQFF
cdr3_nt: TGTGCCAGCAACCCACTAGCCTCTCCGATGAGAAGCTCCTACAATGAGCAGTTCTTC

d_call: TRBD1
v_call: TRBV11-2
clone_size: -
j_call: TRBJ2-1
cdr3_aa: CASSLNQGAGNEQFF
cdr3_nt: TGTGCCAGCAGCTTAAATCAGGGGGCAGGGAATGAGCAGTTCTTC

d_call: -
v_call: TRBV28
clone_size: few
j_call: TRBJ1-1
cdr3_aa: CASSKIGGTEAFF
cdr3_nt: TGTGCCAGCAGCAAGATAGGGGGCACTGAAGCTTTCTTT

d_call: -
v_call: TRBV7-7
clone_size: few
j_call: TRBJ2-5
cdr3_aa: CASSLGLEETQYF
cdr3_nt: TGTGCCAGCAGCTTAGGGCTAGAAGAGACCCAGTACTTC

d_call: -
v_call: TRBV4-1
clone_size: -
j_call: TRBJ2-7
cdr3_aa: CASSPSSTSWGARGEQYF
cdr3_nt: TGCGCCAGCAGCCCCTCCTCGACTAGCTGGGGGGCCCGCGGCGAGCAGTACTTC

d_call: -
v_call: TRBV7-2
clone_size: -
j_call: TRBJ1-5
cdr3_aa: CASSTQGNQPQHF
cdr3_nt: TGTGCCAGCAGCACCCAGGGGAATCAGCCCCAGCATTTT

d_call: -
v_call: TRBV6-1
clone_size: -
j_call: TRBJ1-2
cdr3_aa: CASTPGEGFYGYTF
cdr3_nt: TGTGCCAGCACCCCAGGGGAGGGTTTCTATGGCTACACCTTC

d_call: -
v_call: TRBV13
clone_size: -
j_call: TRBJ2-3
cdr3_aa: CASSTRQTRTDTQYF
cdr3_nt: TGTGCCAGCAGCACCCGACAGACGAGGACAGATACGCAGTATTTT

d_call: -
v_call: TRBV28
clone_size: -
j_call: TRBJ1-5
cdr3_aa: CASSPTWPLRVTRGDSNQPQHF
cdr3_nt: TGTGCCAGCAGTCCCACCTGGCCTCTGAGGGTTACCCGGGGGGATAGCAATCAGCCCCAGCATTTT

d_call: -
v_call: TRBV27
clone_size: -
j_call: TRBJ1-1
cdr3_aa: CASSLAGLTEAFF
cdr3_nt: TGTGCCAGCAGTTTAGCAGGGCTGACTGAAGCTTTCTTT

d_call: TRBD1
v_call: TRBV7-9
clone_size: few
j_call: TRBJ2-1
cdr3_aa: CASSSGQGNYNEQFF
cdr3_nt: TGTGCCAGCAGCTCCGGACAGGGAAATTACAATGAGCAGTTCTTC

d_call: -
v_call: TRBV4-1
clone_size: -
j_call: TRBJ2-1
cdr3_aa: CASSFSPGAYNEQFF
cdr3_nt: TGCGCCAGCAGCTTCTCACCGGGGGCCTACAATGAGCAGTTCTTC

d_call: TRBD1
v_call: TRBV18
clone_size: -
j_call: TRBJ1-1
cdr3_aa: CASSPRTGDGTEAFF
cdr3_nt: TGTGCCAGCTCACCTCGGACAGGGGATGGCACTGAAGCTTTCTTT

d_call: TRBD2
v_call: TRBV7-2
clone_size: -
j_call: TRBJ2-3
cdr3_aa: CASSRRAGGRTDTQYF
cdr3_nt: TGTGCCAGCAGCCGCCGGGCGGGGGGACGCACAGATACGCAGTATTTT

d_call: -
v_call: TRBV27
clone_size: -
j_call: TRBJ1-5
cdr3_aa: CASSLLSNQPQHF
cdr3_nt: TGTGCCAGCAGTCTACTTAGCAATCAGCCCCAGCATTTT

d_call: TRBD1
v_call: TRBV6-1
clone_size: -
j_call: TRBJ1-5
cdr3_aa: CASSEGDRAYQPQHF
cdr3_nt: TGTGCCAGCAGTGAAGGGGACAGGGCCTATCAGCCCCAGCATTTT

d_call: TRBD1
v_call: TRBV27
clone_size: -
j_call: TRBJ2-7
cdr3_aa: CASSPGQKGYEQYF
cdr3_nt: TGTGCCAGCAGTCCGGGACAGAAAGGCTACGAGCAGTACTTC

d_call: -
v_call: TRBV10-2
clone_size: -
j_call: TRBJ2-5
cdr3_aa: CASSPQAETQYF
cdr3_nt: TGCGCCAGCAGTCCCCAGGCGGAGACCCAGTACTTC

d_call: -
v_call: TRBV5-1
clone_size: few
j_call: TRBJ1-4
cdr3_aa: CASSYNPTNEKLFF
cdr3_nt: TGCGCCAGCAGCTATAATCCAACTAATGAAAAACTGTTTTTT

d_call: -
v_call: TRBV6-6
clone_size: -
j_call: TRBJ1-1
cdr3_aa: CASSYPSVNTEAFF
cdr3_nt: TGTGCCAGCAGTTACCCTTCAGTGAACACTGAAGCTTTCTTT

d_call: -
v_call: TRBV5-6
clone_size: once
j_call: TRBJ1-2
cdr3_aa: CASSLQGQARGYTF
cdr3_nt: TGTGCCAGCAGTCTCCAGGGGCAGGCTCGGGGCTACACCTTC

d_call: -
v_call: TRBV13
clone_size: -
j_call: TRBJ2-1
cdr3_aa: CASSANLGDNEQFF
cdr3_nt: TGTGCCAGCAGCGCAAATTTAGGGGACAATGAGCAGTTCTTC

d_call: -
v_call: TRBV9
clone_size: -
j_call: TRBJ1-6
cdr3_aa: CASSPGLVRNSPLHF
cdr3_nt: TGTGCCAGCAGCCCAGGGTTGGTAAGAAATTCACCCCTCCACTTT

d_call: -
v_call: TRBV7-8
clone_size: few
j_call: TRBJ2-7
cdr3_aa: CASSFRGNGRRQYF
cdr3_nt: TGTGCCAGCAGCTTCCGGGGAAACGGCAGAAGGCAGTACTTC

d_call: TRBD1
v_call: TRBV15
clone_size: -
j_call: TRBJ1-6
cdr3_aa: CATSRGGQGARNSPLHF
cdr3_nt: TGTGCCACCAGCAGAGGAGGGCAGGGGGCGCGTAATTCACCCCTCCACTTT

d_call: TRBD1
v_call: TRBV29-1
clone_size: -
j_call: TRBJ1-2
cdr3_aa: CSVGPKGQAENGYTF
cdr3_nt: TGCAGCGTTGGGCCCAAAGGACAGGCGGAGAATGGCTACACCTTC

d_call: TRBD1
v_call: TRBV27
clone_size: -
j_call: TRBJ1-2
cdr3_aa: CASSFGTGNGYTF
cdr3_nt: TGTGCCAGCAGTTTTGGGACAGGGAATGGCTACACCTTC

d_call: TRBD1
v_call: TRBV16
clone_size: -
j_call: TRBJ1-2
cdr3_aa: CASSQGDRDRGHIGYTF
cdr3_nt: TGTGCCAGCAGCCAAGGGGATCGGGACAGGGGGCATATTGGCTACACCTTC